The following is a TCR beta chain sequence with its context. Its antigen is unidentified. The CDR3 extends over 14 amino acids. The trim removed 3 bases at V and 10 bases at J, leaving 6 bases unmatched. Germline assignment: CDR1 DFQATT and CDR2 SNEGSKA (reference sequence). This specimen comes from a study of vaccination and CD4 T cells after COVID-19. The wider study: Drawing of post-COVID samples took place a median about 97 days after diagnosis (range 35 to 161). Overlapping spike peptides of SARS-CoV-2, HCoV-NL63, HCoV-OC43 and HCoV-229E were used, and cells were stimulated with them. Study-wide results and limits: Convalescent patients gained a median 86.3% of their reactive clones only post-vaccination.

Sequenced with the Oncomine TCR Beta short-read assay was DNA taken from cultured CD4+ T cells. TCRdb re-called the PCR reads with MiXCR, one entry per CDR3 protein. The data contain about 13,000 distinct CDR3 sequences, approximately 50% of them singletons. The treatment: roughly nine-day PBMC culture with coronavirus spike peptide pools or control peptides (ViraFEST assay). Specimen: CD4+ T cells from blood, cultured in vitro. The source is a human donor who had recovered from COVID-19. The chain combines TRBV20-1 with TRBJ2-1; TRBD2 matches at 13 bases. CDR3 protein: CSARGLAGIREQFF. DNA for the CDR3: TGCAGTGCTAGGGGACTAGCGGGGATTCGGGAGCAGTTCTTC.